This T cell receptor beta chain was observed in a study of CD8+ T cells in alopecia areata. Whole-study context: By percentage of affected scalp area, the severity of treated patients was scored. General study results and limits: Significant decreases in scalp clonality and expanded CD8+ clones followed tofacitinib treatment.

The J segment lost 3 bases and the V segment lost 4 bases, leaving 12 bases of the junction unmatched. The CDR3 totals 16 residues. Germline values: CDR1 SGHRS, CDR2 YFSETQ. RNA extraction and reverse transcription yielded cDNA as sequencing template. Assay used: immunoSEQ multiplex PCR; TCRdb lists only in-frame clones, some missing. The sample holds roughly 190,000 clones; roughly three fifths are singletons and the top ten take about 0.65%. Comments on this clone: Its antigen remains unknown.

Regarding treatment: oral pan-JAK inhibitor, 5-10 mg twice daily. Sampling of alopecia areata patients yielded lesional scalp punch biopsies as well as peripheral blood. The TCR was taken from a human donor with alopecia areata. This specimen was CD4+ T cells sorted from blood, taken at week 4, from a patient treated with tofacitinib. The genes are TRBV5-1 and TRBJ1-2, with TRBD1 matching 7 bases. CDR3 sequence: CASSQQGRGIDYGYTF. The CDR3 bases are TGCGCCAGCAGCCAACAGGGCAGGGGGATTGACTATGGCTACACCTTC.